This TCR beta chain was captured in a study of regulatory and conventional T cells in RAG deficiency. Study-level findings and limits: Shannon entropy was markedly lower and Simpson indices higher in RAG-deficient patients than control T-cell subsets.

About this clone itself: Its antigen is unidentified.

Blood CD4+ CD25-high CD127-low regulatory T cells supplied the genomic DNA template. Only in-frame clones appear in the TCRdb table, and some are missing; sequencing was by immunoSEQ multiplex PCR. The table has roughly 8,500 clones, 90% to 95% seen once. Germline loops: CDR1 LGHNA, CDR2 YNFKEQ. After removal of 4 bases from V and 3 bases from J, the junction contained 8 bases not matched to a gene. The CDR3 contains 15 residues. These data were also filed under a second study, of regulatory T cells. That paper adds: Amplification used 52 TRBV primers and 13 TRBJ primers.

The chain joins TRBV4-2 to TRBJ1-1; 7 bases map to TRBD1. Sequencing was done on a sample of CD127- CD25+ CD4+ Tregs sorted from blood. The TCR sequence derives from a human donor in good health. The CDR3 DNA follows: TGTGCCAGCAGCCCTTTGGACAGGACCTACACTGAAGCTTTCTTT. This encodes CASSPLDRTYTEAFF.